This T cell receptor beta chain was obtained from a study of cytomegalovirus exposure and HLA in healthy donors. Study-level findings and limits: According to the study, 160 or so TCR beta chains were cytomegalovirus-associated.

Repertoires were generated with immunoSEQ multiplex PCR, while TCRdb's copy carries only in-frame clones and drops some. The repertoire has some 250,000 clones, almost 90% of them found once; the top ten carry around 0.34%. The CDR3 is 11 residues long. The germline V gene has CDR1 SNHLY and CDR2 FYNNEI. V gave up 10 bases and J gave up 4 bases; unmatched junction bases: 3. This clone has only a few counts. What it recognizes is unknown. The specimen sequenced was PBMCs. This clonotype was obtained from a woman aged 18-29 years in good health and CMV-seronegative. V usage is TRBV2 and J usage is TRBJ1-2; 7 positions match TRBD1. This chain's CDR3 is CATRQGYGYTF. CDR3 coding DNA: TGTGCCACCCGACAGGGCTATGGCTACACCTTC.